Below are 2 T cell receptor beta chains sequenced from a single sample in a study of T cell changes during pregnancy in multiple sclerosis. Clones were sequenced by immunoSEQ multiplex PCR, and TCRdb holds only the in-frame ones, with some missing. The table includes about 120,000 clones, roughly 92% detected once. Sample: peripheral blood, taken before pregnancy. These receptors originate from a female donor with multiple sclerosis, enrolled in a pregnancy study.

The chain is built from TRBV7-2 and TRBJ1-5, with TRBD1 identical over 7 bases. Trimming at V came to 2 bases and at J to 9 bases, leaving 7 bases not matched to a gene. CDR3 length: 14 residues. Looked up from germline, CDR1 is SGHTA and CDR2 is FQGNSA. The CDR3 coding sequence is TGTGCCAGCAGCTTACTAGGGGGCGGAAGGCCCCAGCATTTT. This encodes CASSLLGGGRPQHF.

The J gene is TRBJ1-6, the V gene TRBV27, with TRBD1 matching over 8 bases. CDR1 is MNHEY, CDR2 SMNVEV, per germline (reference sequence). The V and J ends lost 1 base and 7 bases, in that order; junction bases with no gene match: 6. CDR3 length: 16 residues. The CDR3 protein is CASSLYGTGVNSPLHF. CDR3 nucleotide sequence: TGTGCCAGCAGTTTATATGGGACAGGCGTGAATTCACCCCTCCACTTT.